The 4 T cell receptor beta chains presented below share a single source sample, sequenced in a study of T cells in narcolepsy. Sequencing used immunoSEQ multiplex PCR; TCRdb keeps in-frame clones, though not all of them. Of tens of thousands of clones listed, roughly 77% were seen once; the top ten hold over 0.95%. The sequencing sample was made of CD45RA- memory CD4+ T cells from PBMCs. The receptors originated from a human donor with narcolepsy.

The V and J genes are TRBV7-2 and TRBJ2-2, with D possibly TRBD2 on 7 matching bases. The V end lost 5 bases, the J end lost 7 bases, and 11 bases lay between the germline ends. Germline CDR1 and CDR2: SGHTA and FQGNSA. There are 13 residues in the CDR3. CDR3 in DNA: TGTGCCAGCAGCCGAGGGGGGGTCGGGGAGCTGTTTTTT. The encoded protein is CASSRGGVGELFF.

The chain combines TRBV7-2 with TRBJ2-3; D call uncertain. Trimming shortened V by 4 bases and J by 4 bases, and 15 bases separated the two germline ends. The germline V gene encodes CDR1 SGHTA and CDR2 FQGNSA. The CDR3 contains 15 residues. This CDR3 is CASSSLNRNPDTQYF. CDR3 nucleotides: TGTGCCAGCAGCTCCCTCAACCGGAACCCAGATACGCAGTATTTT.

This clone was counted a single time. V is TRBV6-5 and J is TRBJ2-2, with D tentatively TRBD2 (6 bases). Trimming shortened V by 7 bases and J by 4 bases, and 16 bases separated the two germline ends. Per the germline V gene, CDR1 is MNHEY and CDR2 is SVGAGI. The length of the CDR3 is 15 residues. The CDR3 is CASTQGLGGTGELFF. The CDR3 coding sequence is TGTGCCAGCACCCAGGGTCTCGGGGGCACCGGGGAGCTGTTTTTT.

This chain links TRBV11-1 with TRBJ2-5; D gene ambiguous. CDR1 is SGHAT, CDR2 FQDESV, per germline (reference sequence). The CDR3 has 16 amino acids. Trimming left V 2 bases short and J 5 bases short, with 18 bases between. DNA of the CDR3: TGTGCCAGCAGCTTAAAAGGGTTTCATAGTGGGGAGACCCAGTACTTC. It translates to CASSLKGFHSGETQYF.